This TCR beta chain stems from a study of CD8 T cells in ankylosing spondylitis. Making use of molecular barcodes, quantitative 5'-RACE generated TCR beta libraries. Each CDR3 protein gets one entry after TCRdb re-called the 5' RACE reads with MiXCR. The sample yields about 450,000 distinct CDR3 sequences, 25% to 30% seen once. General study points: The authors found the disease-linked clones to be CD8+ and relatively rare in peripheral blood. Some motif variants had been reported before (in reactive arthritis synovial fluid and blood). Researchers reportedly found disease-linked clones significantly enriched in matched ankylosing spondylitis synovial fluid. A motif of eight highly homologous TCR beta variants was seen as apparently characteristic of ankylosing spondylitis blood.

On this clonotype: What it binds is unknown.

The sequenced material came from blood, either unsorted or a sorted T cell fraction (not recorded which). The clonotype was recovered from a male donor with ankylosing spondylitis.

Here the CDR3 reads CSARVVASQETQYF. CDR3 bases: TGCAGTGCTAGAGTGGTAGCGAGTCAAGAGACCCAGTACTTC. V and J are TRBV20-1 and TRBJ2-5; maybe TRBD2 (5 bases). V was pared by 1 base and J by 2 bases, with 11 bases between. Germline V gene sequence: CDR1 DFQATT, CDR2 SNEGSKA (reference sequence). The CDR3 covers 14 residues.